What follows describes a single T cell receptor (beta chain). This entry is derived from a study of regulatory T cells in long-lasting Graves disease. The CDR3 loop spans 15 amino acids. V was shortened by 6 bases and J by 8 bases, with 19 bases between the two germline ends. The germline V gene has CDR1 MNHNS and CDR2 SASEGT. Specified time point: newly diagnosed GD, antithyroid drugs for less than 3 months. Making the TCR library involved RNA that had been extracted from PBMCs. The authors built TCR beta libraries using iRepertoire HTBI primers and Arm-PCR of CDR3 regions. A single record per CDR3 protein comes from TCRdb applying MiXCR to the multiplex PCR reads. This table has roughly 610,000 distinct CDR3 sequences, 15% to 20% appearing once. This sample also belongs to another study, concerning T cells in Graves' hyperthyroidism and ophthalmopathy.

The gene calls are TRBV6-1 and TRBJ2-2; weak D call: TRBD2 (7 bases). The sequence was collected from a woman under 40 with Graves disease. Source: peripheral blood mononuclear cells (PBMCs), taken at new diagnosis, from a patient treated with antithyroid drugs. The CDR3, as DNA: TGTGCCAGCAGGAGGGGGAGGGCGTCTACTGGGGAGCTGTTTTTT. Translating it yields CASRRGRASTGELFF.